One and the same sample provided the 11 T cell receptor beta chains below, sequenced in a study of shared clonotypes between healthy human individuals. Assay: immunoSEQ multiplex PCR; the TCRdb copy retains only in-frame clones and omits some. The table lists roughly 1.4 million clones, about 98.5% of them singletons. What was sequenced was naive CD4+ T cells sorted from blood. Sample subset: CD45RA+ positively selected. The receptors stem from a man under 40 in good health.

The chain combines TRBV5-6 with TRBJ1-1, with D perhaps TRBD1 (5 bases). This CDR3 has 13 residues. The V gene's germline CDR1 is SGHDT and CDR2 YYEEEE. V lost 3 bases and J lost 11, with 17 bases in between. CDR3 loop: CASSSFRVMEAFF. The CDR3, as DNA: TGTGCCAGCAGCTCGTTCAGGGTTATGGAGGCTTTCTTT.

The gene calls are TRBV4-1 and TRBJ1-1; tentative D call: TRBD1 (5 bases). Trimming pared 1 base from V and 1 base from J, leaving 10 bases between. The CDR3 sequence is 15 residues long. Germline loops: CDR1 MGHRA, CDR2 YSYEKL. This CDR3 is CASSQAFQGNTEAFF. The DNA for the CDR3 is TGCGCCAGCAGCCAAGCATTCCAGGGGAACACTGAAGCTTTCTTT.

The chain combines TRBV7-8 with TRBJ2-7; a possible D gene is TRBD2 (6 bases). Germline CDR1 reads SGHVS; CDR2 reads FQNEAQ. The CDR3 runs to 13 residues. V gave up 4 bases and J gave up 1 base, with 8 bases separating them. CDR3 protein: CASSWGVSYEQYF. The CDR3 DNA follows: TGTGCCAGCAGCTGGGGGGTTTCCTACGAGCAGTACTTC.

This rearrangement joins TRBV6-6 to TRBJ2-1, with 7 positions matching TRBD1. CDR1 is MNHNY, CDR2 SVGAGI, per germline (reference sequence). The CDR3 is 15 residues long. Trimming took 6 bases from V and 5 from J; bases not matched to a gene: 10. CDR3 in DNA: TGTGCCAGCAGGCCCCCCCGGGACAGCGACAATGAGCAGTTCTTC. Protein: CASRPPRDSDNEQFF.

This chain uses TRBV7-9 with TRBJ2-2, with 7 bases matching TRBD2. The CDR3 length is 14 residues. In germline, CDR1 is SEHNR, CDR2 FQNEAQ (reference sequence). The junction had 2 bases not matched to a gene; V was cut back by 2 bases and J by 5 bases. The CDR3 coding sequence is TGTGCCAGCAGCTTATTTAGCGGGACCGGGGAGCTGTTTTTT. Protein: CASSLFSGTGELFF.

In its sample, this clone was seen a few times. J is TRBJ2-7 and V is TRBV7-2; 7 nucleotides match TRBD2. The CDR3 is 15 residues long. Germline lookup yields CDR1 SGHTA and CDR2 FQGNSA. The V gene end was trimmed by 1 base and the J gene end by 0 bases; junction bases not matched to a gene: 3. The CDR3 DNA reads TGTGCCAGCAGCTTAGTAGCGGGCAGCTCCTACGAGCAGTACTTC. Its protein product is CASSLVAGSSYEQYF.

Notes on this clone: This CDR3 is also generated by other DNA sequences in the sample. The chain has TRBV7-8 and TRBJ1-5, with unresolved D. CDR1 and CDR2 (germline): SGHVS, FQNEAQ. The CDR3 length is 13 residues. The germline V and J ends were trimmed by 5 bases and 0 bases, with 5 bases remaining between them. The CDR3 DNA sequence: TGTGCCAGCAGCCCTGATAGCAATCAGCCCCAGCATTTT. This codes for CASSPDSNQPQHF.

V and J are TRBV20-1 and TRBJ1-1; 7 positions agree with TRBD1. Looked up from germline, CDR1 is DFQATT and CDR2 is SNEGSKA (reference sequence). The CDR3 is 11 amino acids. For the CDR3, the DNA is TGCAGACCTACAGGGGACACTGAAGCTTTCTTT. This codes for CRPTGDTEAFF.

In DNA, the CDR3 is TGTGCCAGCAGGTCAAGAGGCAGCATGATTAGCAATCAGCCCCAGCATTTT. This translates into CASRSRGSMISNQPQHF. The rearrangement uses TRBV14 and TRBJ1-5; D remains ambiguous. V was trimmed by 6 bases and J by 0 bases, leaving 18 bases between them. The germline gives CDR1 SGHDN, CDR2 FVKESK. This CDR3 has 17 residues.

The sample holds one count of this clone. In the same sample, other DNA sequences code for this CDR3. V is TRBV28 and J is TRBJ2-1; 12 nucleotides line up with TRBD2. The V gene end was trimmed by 6 bases and the J gene end by 4 bases; junction bases not matched to a gene: 4. In germline, CDR1 is MDHEN, CDR2 SYDVKM. The CDR3 is 15 amino acids. CDR3 region: CASSPSGRGYNEQFF. The CDR3 bases are TGTGCCAGCAGCCCTAGCGGGAGGGGGTACAATGAGCAGTTCTTC.

The CDR3 here is CASSITAWGLDQPQHF. The CDR3 bases are TGTGCCAGTAGTATAACCGCTTGGGGCCTGGATCAGCCCCAGCATTTT. The chain carries TRBV19 and TRBJ1-5, with D perhaps matching TRBD1 (5 bases). The CDR3 is 16 amino acids. V was trimmed by 2 bases and J by 5 bases, leaving 16 bases between them. Germline values: CDR1 LNHDA, CDR2 SQIVND (reference sequence).